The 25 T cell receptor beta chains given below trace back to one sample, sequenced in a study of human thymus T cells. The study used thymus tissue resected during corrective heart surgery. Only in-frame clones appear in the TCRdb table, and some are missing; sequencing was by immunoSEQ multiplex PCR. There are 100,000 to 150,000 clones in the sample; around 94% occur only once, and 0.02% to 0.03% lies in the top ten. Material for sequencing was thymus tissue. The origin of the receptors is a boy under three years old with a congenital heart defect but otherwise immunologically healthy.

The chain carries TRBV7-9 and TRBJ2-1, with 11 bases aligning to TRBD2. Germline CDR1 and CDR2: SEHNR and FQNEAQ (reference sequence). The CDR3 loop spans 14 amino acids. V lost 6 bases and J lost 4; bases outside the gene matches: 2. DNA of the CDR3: TGTGCCAGCAGTGGGACTAGCGGTTACAATGAGCAGTTCTTC. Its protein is CASSGTSGYNEQFF.

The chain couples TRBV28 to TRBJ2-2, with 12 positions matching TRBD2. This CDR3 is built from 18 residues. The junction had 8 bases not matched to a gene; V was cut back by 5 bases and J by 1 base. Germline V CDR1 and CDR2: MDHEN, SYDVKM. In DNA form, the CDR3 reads TGTGCCAGCAGTGGAACTAGCGGGGGGACCTGGAACACCGGGGAGCTGTTTTTT. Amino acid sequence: CASSGTSGGTWNTGELFF.

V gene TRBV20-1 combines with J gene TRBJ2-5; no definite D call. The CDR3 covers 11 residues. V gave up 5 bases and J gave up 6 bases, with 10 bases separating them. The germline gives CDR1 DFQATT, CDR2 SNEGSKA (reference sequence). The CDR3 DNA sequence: TGCAGTGCTCTCGCGAGTCAGACCCAGTACTTC. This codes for CSALASQTQYF.

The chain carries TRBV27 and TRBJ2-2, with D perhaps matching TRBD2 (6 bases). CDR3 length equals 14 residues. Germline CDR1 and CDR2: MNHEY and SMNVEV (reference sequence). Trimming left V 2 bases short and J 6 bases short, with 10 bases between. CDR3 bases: TGTGCCAGCAGTTTAGGAGGGGCGGCCGGGGAGCTGTTTTTT. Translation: CASSLGGAAGELFF.

The CDR3 region has the DNA TGTGCCATCAGCAGGGGGGGGCCGCGCCACGAGCAGTACTTC. Translated, it gives CAISRGGPRHEQYF. This chain uses TRBV10-3 with TRBJ2-7; D may be TRBD1 or TRBD2 (7 bases each). Germline V CDR1 and CDR2: ENHRY, SYGVKD. Trimming removed 6 bases from V and 5 bases from J, with 17 bases in between. There are 14 residues in the CDR3.

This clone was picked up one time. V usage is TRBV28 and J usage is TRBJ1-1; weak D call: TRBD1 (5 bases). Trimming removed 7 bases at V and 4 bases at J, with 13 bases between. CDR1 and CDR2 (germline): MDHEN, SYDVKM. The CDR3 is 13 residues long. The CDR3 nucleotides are TGTGCCAGCACCGCGGTTGGGGGCACTGAAGCTTTCTTT. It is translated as CASTAVGGTEAFF.

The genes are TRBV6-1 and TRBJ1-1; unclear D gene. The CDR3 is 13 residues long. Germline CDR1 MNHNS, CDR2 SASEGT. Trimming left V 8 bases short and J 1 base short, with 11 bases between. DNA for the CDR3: TGTGCCAGCCATTTCCCGAGGAACACTGAAGCTTTCTTT. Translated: CASHFPRNTEAFF.

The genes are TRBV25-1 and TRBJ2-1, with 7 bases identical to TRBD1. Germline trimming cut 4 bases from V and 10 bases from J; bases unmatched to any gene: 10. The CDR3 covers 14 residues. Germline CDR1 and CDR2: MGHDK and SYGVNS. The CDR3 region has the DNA TGTGCCAGCAGTGTTACAGGGGAAAGGAAGGAGCAGTTCTTC. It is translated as CASSVTGERKEQFF.

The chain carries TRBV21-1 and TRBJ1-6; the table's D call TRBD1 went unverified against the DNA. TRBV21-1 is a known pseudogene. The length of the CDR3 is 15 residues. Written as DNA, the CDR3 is TGTGCCAGCAGCAAAGGGGACAGGGGTGATTCACCCCTCCACTTT. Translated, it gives CASSKGDRGDSPLHF.

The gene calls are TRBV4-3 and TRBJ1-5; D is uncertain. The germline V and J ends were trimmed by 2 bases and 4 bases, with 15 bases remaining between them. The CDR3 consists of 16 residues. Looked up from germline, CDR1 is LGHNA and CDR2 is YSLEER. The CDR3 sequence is CASSQFRESGNQPQHF. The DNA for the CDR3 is TGCGCCAGCAGCCAATTCCGGGAGTCGGGTAATCAGCCCCAGCATTTT.

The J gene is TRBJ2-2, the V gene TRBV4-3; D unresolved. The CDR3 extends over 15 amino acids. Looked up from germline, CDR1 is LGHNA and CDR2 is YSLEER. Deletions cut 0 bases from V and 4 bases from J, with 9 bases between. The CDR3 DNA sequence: TGCGCCAGCAGCCAAGAATGGTCCACCACCGGGGAGCTGTTTTTT. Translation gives CASSQEWSTTGELFF.

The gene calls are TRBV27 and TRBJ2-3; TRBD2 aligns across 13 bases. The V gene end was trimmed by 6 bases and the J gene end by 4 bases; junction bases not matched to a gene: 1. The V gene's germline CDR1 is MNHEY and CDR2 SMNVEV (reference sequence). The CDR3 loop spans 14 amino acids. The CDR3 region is CASRLAGGADTQYF. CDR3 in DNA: TGTGCCAGCAGACTAGCGGGGGGGGCAGATACGCAGTATTTT.

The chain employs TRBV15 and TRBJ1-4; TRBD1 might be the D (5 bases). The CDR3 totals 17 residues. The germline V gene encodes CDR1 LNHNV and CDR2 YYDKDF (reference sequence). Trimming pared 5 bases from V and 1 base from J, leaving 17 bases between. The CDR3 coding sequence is TGTGCCACCAGCTATAGTAAGGGGAAGATAACTAATGAAAAACTGTTTTTT. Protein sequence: CATSYSKGKITNEKLFF.

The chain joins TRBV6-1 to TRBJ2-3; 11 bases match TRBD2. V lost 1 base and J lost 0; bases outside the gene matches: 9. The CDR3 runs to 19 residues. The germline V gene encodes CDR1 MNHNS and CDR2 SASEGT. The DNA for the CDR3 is TGTGCCAGCAGTGAAGAGACTAGCGGGGAATTGACTAGCACAGATACGCAGTATTTT. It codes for CASSEETSGELTSTDTQYF.

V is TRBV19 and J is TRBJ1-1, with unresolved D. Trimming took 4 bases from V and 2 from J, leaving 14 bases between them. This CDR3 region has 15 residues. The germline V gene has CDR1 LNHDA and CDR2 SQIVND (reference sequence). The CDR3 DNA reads TGTGCCAGTAGTAACCCCCCCTTATTTAACACTGAAGCTTTCTTT. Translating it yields CASSNPPLFNTEAFF.

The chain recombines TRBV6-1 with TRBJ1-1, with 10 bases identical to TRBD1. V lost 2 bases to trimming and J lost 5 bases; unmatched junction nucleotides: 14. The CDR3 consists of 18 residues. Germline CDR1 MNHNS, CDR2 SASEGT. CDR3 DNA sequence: TGTGCCAGCAGTGAACAAGTTTTTCTCCGACAGGGGGCAACTGAAGCTTTCTTT. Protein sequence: CASSEQVFLRQGATEAFF.

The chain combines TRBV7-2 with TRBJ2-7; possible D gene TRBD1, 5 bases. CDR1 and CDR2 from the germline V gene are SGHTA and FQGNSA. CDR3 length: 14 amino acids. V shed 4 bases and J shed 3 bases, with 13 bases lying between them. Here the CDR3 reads CASSSRVSFYEQYF. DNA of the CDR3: TGTGCCAGCAGCTCCAGGGTTTCCTTCTACGAGCAGTACTTC.

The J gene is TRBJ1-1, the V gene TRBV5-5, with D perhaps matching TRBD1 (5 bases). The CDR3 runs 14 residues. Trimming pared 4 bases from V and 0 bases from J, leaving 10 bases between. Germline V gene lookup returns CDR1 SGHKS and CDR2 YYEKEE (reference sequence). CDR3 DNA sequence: TGTGCCAGCAGCCGGGACTCCATGAACACTGAAGCTTTCTTT. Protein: CASSRDSMNTEAFF.

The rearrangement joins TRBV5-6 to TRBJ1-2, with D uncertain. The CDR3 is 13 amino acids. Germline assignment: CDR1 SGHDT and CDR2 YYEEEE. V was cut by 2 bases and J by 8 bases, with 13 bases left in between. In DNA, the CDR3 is TGTGCCAGCAGCTTAAAGGGCGAAAGCGGCTACACCTTC. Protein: CASSLKGESGYTF.

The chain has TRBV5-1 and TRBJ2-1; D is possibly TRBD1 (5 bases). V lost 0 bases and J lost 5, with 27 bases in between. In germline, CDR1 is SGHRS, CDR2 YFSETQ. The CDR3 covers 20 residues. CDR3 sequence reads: CASSLAATRRTPLVHNEQFF. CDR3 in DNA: TGCGCCAGCAGCTTGGCGGCTACCCGGCGGACACCCTTGGTGCACAATGAGCAGTTCTTC.

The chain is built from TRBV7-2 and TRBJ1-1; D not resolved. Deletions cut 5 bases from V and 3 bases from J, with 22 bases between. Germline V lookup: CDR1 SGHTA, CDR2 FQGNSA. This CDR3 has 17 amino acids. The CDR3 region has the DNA TGTGCCAGCAGCCCCCGCGCGAGCTCCCGAATAGACACTGAAGCTTTCTTT. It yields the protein CASSPRASSRIDTEAFF. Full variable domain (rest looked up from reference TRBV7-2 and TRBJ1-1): GAGVSQSPSNKVTEKGKDVELRCDPISGHTALYWYRQSLGQGLEFLIYFQGNSAPDKSGLPSDRFSAERTGGSVSTLTIQRTQQEDSAVYLCASSPRASSRIDTEAFFGQGTRLTVV.

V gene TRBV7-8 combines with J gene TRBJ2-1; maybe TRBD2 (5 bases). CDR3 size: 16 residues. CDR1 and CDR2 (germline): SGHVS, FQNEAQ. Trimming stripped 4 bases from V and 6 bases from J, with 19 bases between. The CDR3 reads CASSSPGSLSFNEQFF. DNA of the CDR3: TGTGCCAGCAGCTCCCCGGGGAGTTTAAGTTTCAATGAGCAGTTCTTC.

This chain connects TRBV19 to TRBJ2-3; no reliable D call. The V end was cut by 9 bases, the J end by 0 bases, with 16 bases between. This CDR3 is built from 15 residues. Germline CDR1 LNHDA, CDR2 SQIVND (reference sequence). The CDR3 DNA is TGTGCCAGATCCATTCCTGGGATCAGCACAGATACGCAGTATTTT. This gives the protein CARSIPGISTDTQYF. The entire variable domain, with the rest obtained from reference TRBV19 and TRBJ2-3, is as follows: DGGITQSPKYLFRKEGQNVTLSCEQNLNHDAMYWYRQDPGQGLRLIYYSQIVNDFQKGDIAEGYSVSREKKESFPLTVTSAQKNPTAFYLCARSIPGISTDTQYFGPGTRLTVL.

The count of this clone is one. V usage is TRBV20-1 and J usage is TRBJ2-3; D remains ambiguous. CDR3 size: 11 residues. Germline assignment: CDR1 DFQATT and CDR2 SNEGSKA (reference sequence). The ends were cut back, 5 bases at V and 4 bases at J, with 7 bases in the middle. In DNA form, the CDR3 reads TGCAGTGCTGAGGACGCAGATACGCAGTATTTT. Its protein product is CSAEDADTQYF.

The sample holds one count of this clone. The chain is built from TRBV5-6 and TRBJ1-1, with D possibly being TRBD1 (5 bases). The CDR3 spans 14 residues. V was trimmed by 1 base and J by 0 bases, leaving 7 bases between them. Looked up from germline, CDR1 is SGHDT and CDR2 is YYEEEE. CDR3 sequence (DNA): TGTGCCAGCAGCTTGCCAGGGATGAACACTGAAGCTTTCTTT. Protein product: CASSLPGMNTEAFF.